A selection of T cell receptor beta chains follows, all from one sample in a study of blood T cell repertoires in COVID-19. Clones were sequenced by immunoSEQ multiplex PCR, and TCRdb holds only the in-frame ones, with some missing. This table holds over 400,000 clones, approximately 83% found once. The material sequenced was peripheral blood. These TCRs come from a human donor in a cohort sampled during active COVID-19. The CDR3 runs from the conserved cysteine through the conserved F or W. Each record gives: D gene, J gene, V gene, CDR3 protein. D genes are given only for firm matches.

D: TRBD2; J: TRBJ2-7; V: TRBV28; CDR3: CASRDERGISYEQYF
D: TRBD1; J: TRBJ2-7; V: TRBV29-1; CDR3: CSVGAGTGGGEQYF
D: TRBD2; J: TRBJ2-7; V: TRBV6-5; CDR3: CASRQGLAGSYEQYF
D: TRBD1; J: TRBJ1-5; V: TRBV7-2; CDR3: CASSLNIRDRGNQPQHF
D: TRBD2; J: TRBJ2-1; V: TRBV5-1; CDR3: CASSPSPSGNNEQFF
D: .; J: TRBJ1-2; V: TRBV19; CDR3: CASSAGDPGYGYTF
D: TRBD1; J: TRBJ1-3; V: TRBV7-2; CDR3: CASSSGGTGGGNTIYF
D: TRBD1; J: TRBJ1-5; V: TRBV29-1; CDR3: CSVGGRGSNQPQHF
D: .; J: TRBJ1-3; V: TRBV28; CDR3: CASVHREGRNTIYF
D: TRBD2; J: TRBJ2-7; V: TRBV6-4; CDR3: CASSANGRAGYEQYF
D: TRBD1; J: TRBJ2-1; V: TRBV7-2; CDR3: CASSLVGQGSSYNEQFF
D: .; J: TRBJ1-1; V: TRBV12-3/TRBV12-4; CDR3: CASTGGGVTEAFF
D: .; J: TRBJ1-5; V: TRBV7-8; CDR3: CASSSLNREGGEPQHF
D: TRBD2; J: TRBJ2-7; V: TRBV29-1; CDR3: CSATLLAGGSYEQYF
D: .; J: TRBJ2-5; V: TRBV7-2; CDR3: CASSLALQSGTHWETQYF
D: .; J: TRBJ2-7; V: TRBV10-3; CDR3: CAISVGASYEQYF
D: TRBD2; J: TRBJ2-7; V: TRBV27; CDR3: CASSSASGRLGSYEQYF
D: .; J: TRBJ1-1; V: TRBV2; CDR3: CASGWGAEAFF
D: .; J: TRBJ1-4; V: TRBV30; CDR3: CAWSLGSTNEKLFF